The 17 T cell receptor beta chains below all came from one sample that was sequenced in a study of T-cell reconstitution after alpha-beta-depleted transplantation in children. During its preparation, the TCRbeta library received unique molecular identifiers. TCRdb reprocessed the PCR reads via MiXCR and lists one record per CDR3 protein. The sample shows more than 200,000 distinct CDR3 sequences, approximately 24% of them seen only once. The specimen comprised PBMCs, mostly from graft donor cells, sampled 360 days after TCRalphabeta/CD19-depleted stem cell transplant. These receptor sequences come from a female patient between 2 and 15 years old who had a stem cell transplant for congenital amegakaryocytic thrombocytopenia, so the T cells may come from the graft donor.

This clonotype has more than one count but fewer than ten. V usage is TRBV5-1 and J usage is TRBJ2-7; D gene unclear. The CDR3 consists of 13 residues. Trimming removed 2 bases from V and 6 bases from J, with 12 bases in between. Germline V gene lookup returns CDR1 SGHRS and CDR2 YFSETQ. As DNA, the CDR3 is TGCGCCAGCAGCTTTGGCCTCCAGCTCGAGCAGTACTTC. Amino acid sequence: CASSFGLQLEQYF.

This clonotype was found a few times. The CDR3 sequence: CASSKGLAGGTLAGNIQYF. The CDR3 nucleotides read TGTGCCAGCAGCAAGGGACTAGCGGGAGGGACTCTCGCAGGTAACATTCAGTACTTC. The V gene is TRBV21-1, the J gene TRBJ2-4; TRBD2, the table's D call, was not compared with the DNA. TRBV21-1 is designated a pseudogene. The CDR3 loop spans 19 amino acids.

The J gene is TRBJ2-5, the V gene TRBV28; D unresolved. Germline V lookup: CDR1 MDHEN, CDR2 SYDVKM. Trimming pared 1 base from V and 2 bases from J, leaving 11 bases between. The CDR3 is made up of 15 amino acids. The CDR3: CASSLSTRSQETQYF. The CDR3 region has the DNA TGTGCCAGCAGTTTATCCACCCGGAGTCAAGAGACCCAGTACTTC. The full variable domain, completed using reference TRBV28 and TRBJ2-5, is DVKVTQSSRYLVKRTGEKVFLECVQDMDHENMFWYRQDPGLGLRLIYFSYDVKMKEKGDIPEGYSVSREKKERFSLILESASTNQTSMYLCASSLSTRSQETQYFGPGTRLLVL.

This clonotype was seen repeatedly, ten times or more. The chain combines TRBV28 with TRBJ2-7; no clear D gene. The CDR3 loop spans 15 amino acids. Germline V lookup: CDR1 MDHEN, CDR2 SYDVKM. The germline V and J ends were trimmed by 3 bases and 0 bases, with 12 bases remaining between them. The CDR3 DNA reads as TGTGCCAGCAGTTTTCTTTCCCCCACCTCCTACGAGCAGTACTTC. Translation gives CASSFLSPTSYEQYF.

The chain links TRBV20-1 to TRBJ2-1; 11 bases are a match to TRBD2. The trim removed 6 bases at V and 0 bases at J, leaving 7 bases unmatched. CDR1 is DFQATT and CDR2 is SNEGSKA in the germline V gene (reference sequence). The CDR3 has 16 amino acids. CDR3 in DNA: TGCAGTGCCGCTACTAGCGGGAGACACTCCTACAATGAGCAGTTCTTC. This gives the protein CSAATSGRHSYNEQFF.

This chain uses TRBV24-1 with TRBJ2-2, with 9 positions matching TRBD2. This CDR3 is built from 16 residues. The V gene end was trimmed by 4 bases and the J gene end by 2 bases; junction bases not matched to a gene: 4. Germline loops: CDR1 KGHDR, CDR2 SFDVKD. The CDR3 is CATSEPSGDNTGELFF. In nucleotides, the CDR3 is TGTGCCACCAGTGAACCTAGCGGGGACAACACCGGGGAGCTGTTTTTT.

The CDR3 spells CAISGTASGYEQYF. The DNA of the CDR3 is TGTGCCATCAGTGGAACGGCTAGCGGCTACGAGCAGTACTTC. The J gene is TRBJ2-7, the V gene TRBV10-3; 7 positions agree with TRBD2. V lost 4 bases to trimming and J lost 3 bases; unmatched junction nucleotides: 6. CDR1 and CDR2 (germline): ENHRY, SYGVKD. The CDR3 runs 14 residues.

This clonotype was seen a handful of times. The chain is built from TRBV5-1 and TRBJ2-7; TRBD2 might be the D (6 bases). Trimming took off 0 bases at V and 4 bases at J, with 17 bases between the two ends. Germline V gives CDR1 SGHRS, CDR2 YFSETQ. The CDR3 totals 16 residues. CDR3 nucleotide sequence: TGCGCCAGCAGCTTGGGTAATAGCGGACGAAAATACGAGCAGTACTTC. Protein sequence: CASSLGNSGRKYEQYF.

This rearrangement joins TRBV12-3 or TRBV12-4 to TRBJ1-1; the D is unclear. V was shortened by 5 bases and J by 1 base, with 14 bases between the two germline ends. This CDR3 is built from 15 residues. In DNA, the CDR3 is TGTGCCAGCAGTCTAGACCCGTCGGGGAACACTGAAGCTTTCTTT. Protein product: CASSLDPSGNTEAFF.

V usage is TRBV19 and J usage is TRBJ1-5, with no clear D. Trimming stripped 6 bases from V and 0 bases from J, with 9 bases between. The V gene's germline CDR1 is LNHDA and CDR2 SQIVND (reference sequence). This CDR3 has 14 residues. The CDR3 loop is CASSPTASNQPQHF. DNA for the CDR3: TGTGCCAGTAGCCCCACGGCTAGCAATCAGCCCCAGCATTTT.

V and J are TRBV6-2 or TRBV6-3 and TRBJ2-3; TRBD2 is a possible D gene (5 bases). Germline CDR1 and CDR2: MNHEY and SVGEGT. Trimming stripped 4 bases from V and 2 bases from J, with 19 bases between. CDR3 length: 17 amino acids. In nucleotides, the CDR3 is TGTGCCAGCAGTTCGCCGTGGGGAGCGGTAACCACAGATACGCAGTATTTT. This sequence encodes CASSSPWGAVTTDTQYF.

This clonotype turned up a few times. The genes are TRBV28 and TRBJ2-5; tentatively, D is TRBD1 or TRBD2 (5 bases each). Trimming took off 7 bases at V and 5 bases at J, with 20 bases between the two ends. Germline V gene lookup returns CDR1 MDHEN and CDR2 SYDVKM. The CDR3 has 15 residues. CDR3 residues: CASTPGPPNTETQYF. As DNA, the CDR3 is TGTGCCAGCACCCCGGGGCCTCCTAACACGGAGACCCAGTACTTC.

Many counts were recorded for this clonotype. The chain uses TRBV15 and TRBJ2-2; D gene ambiguous. The CDR3 has 15 amino acids. Germline CDR1 and CDR2: LNHNV and YYDKDF (reference sequence). Trimming left V 3 bases short and J 1 base short, with 9 bases between. CDR3 region: CATSSLSENTGELFF. The CDR3 bases are TGTGCCACCAGCAGTCTATCTGAGAACACCGGGGAGCTGTTTTTT.

This clonotype was picked up a small number of times. The gene calls are TRBV30 and TRBJ1-2; no definite D call. Deletions cut 5 bases from V and 8 bases from J, with 15 bases between. This CDR3 is built from 12 residues. Germline V lookup: CDR1 GTSNPN, CDR2 SVGIG (reference sequence). The CDR3 DNA sequence: TGTGCCTGGGGGGTGGCCCCTCGGGGCTACACCTTC. Protein sequence: CAWGVAPRGYTF.

This clonotype was found a few times. This chain uses TRBV5-1 with TRBJ2-3; possibly TRBD1 for D (6 bases). The germline CDR1 and CDR2 sequences are SGHRS and YFSETQ. The CDR3 has 13 residues. Trimming stripped 0 bases from V and 4 bases from J, with 6 bases between. The CDR3 DNA reads TGCGCCAGCAGCTTGGACAGGGCAGATACGCAGTATTTT. Translation: CASSLDRADTQYF.

The rearrangement links TRBV12-3 or TRBV12-4 to TRBJ2-2; a weak D match, TRBD1 (5 bases). The germline V and J ends were trimmed by 6 bases and 2 bases, with 10 bases remaining between them. This CDR3 is 14 amino acids long. The CDR3 DNA reads TGTGCCAGCAGGCGAACAGGAAACACCGGGGAGCTGTTTTTT. Residues: CASRRTGNTGELFF.

The V gene is TRBV12-3 or TRBV12-4, the J gene TRBJ2-7; D gene uncertain. CDR3 length: 12 amino acids. The V and J ends lost 5 bases and 2 bases respectively, with 7 bases between them. CDR3 sequence: CASSPHPYEQYF. The CDR3 DNA sequence: TGTGCCAGCAGTCCTCATCCCTACGAGCAGTACTTC.